These 18 T cell receptor beta chains came from one sample sequenced in a study of a mutant IDH1 vaccine in newly diagnosed glioma. Assay: immunoSEQ multiplex PCR; the TCRdb copy retains only in-frame clones and omits some. There are 45,000 to 70,000 clones in the sample; approximately 81% occur only once, and 3% to 3.5% lies in the top ten. Noted time point: week 5, during vaccination. The vaccine gave 300 ug of a 20-mer mutant IDH1 peptide subcutaneously per dose. Antigen specificity for these receptors is unknown. The sample consisted of PBMCs, taken from a glioma patient whose treatment included an IDH1 peptide vaccine. These receptors all come from a man aged 25-45 years with glioma.

The chain uses TRBV11-3 and TRBJ2-2, with TRBD1 matching over 11 bases. Germline CDR1 and CDR2: SGHNT and YENEEA. The CDR3 runs to 14 residues. V shed 8 bases, J shed 5 bases, and the junction held 4 bases outside the gene matches. The CDR3: CASSGQGATGELFF. DNA for the CDR3: TGTGCCAGCTCCGGACAGGGGGCTACCGGGGAGCTGTTTTTT.

The chain recombines TRBV27 with TRBJ2-3; D perhaps matches TRBD1 (6 bases). In germline, CDR1 is MNHEY, CDR2 SMNVEV (reference sequence). Trimming took off 7 bases at V and 0 bases at J, with 14 bases between the two ends. CDR3 length: 15 residues. The CDR3, as DNA: TGTGCCAGCATTAAAGGACAGCTTAGCACAGATACGCAGTATTTT. Amino acids: CASIKGQLSTDTQYF.

The chain combines TRBV7-9 with TRBJ2-5; 7 bases align to TRBD1. Germline CDR1 SEHNR, CDR2 FQNEAQ (reference sequence). Germline trimming cut 5 bases from V and 3 bases from J; bases unmatched to any gene: 12. The CDR3 loop spans 16 amino acids. The CDR3 protein is CASSPGQVWGKETQYF. The CDR3, as DNA: TGTGCCAGCAGCCCCGGACAGGTTTGGGGCAAAGAGACCCAGTACTTC.

The chain couples TRBV6-1 to TRBJ1-5, with a tentative D call TRBD1 (6 bases). The CDR3 sequence is 15 residues long. CDR1 is MNHNS and CDR2 is SASEGT in the germline V gene. The V gene lost 3 bases and the J gene lost 6 bases, with 15 bases spanning the gap. CDR3: CASSEFAGVGQPQHF. The CDR3 DNA sequence: TGTGCCAGCAGTGAGTTCGCAGGGGTAGGTCAGCCCCAGCATTTT.

This chain connects TRBV19 to TRBJ1-1; the match to TRBD1 covers 7 bases. There are 15 residues in the CDR3. The V segment lost 8 bases and the J segment 7 bases; nucleotides outside the gene matches: 16. CDR1 is LNHDA, CDR2 SQIVND, per germline (reference sequence). The CDR3 loop is CASQTNDREWGEAFF. CDR3 in DNA: TGTGCCAGTCAGACCAACGACAGGGAGTGGGGTGAAGCTTTCTTT.

The V call is TRBV11-3, the J call TRBJ2-1; maybe TRBD2 (5 bases). The CDR3 totals 15 residues. CDR1 is SGHNT, CDR2 YENEEA, per germline. Trimming pared 5 bases from V and 0 bases from J, leaving 11 bases between. CDR3 region: CASSPSAGSYNEQFF. CDR3 nucleotides: TGTGCCAGCAGCCCTTCCGCGGGCTCCTACAATGAGCAGTTCTTC.

The chain is built from TRBV21-1 and TRBJ1-6. TRBV21-1 is flagged as a pseudogene. The CDR3 length is 16 residues. The CDR3 region has the DNA TGTGCCAGCAGCAGCACAGGAACGCGGGCTAATTCACCCCTCCACTTT. It codes for CASSSTGTRANSPLHF.

This chain connects TRBV7-9 to TRBJ1-6; weak D call: TRBD1 (6 bases). The CDR3 sequence is 15 residues long. Per germline, CDR1 SEHNR and CDR2 FQNEAQ (reference sequence). V lost 4 bases and J 11 bases, leaving 18 bases between the germline ends. In DNA, the CDR3 is TGTGCCAGCAGCTCGGGGGGGGACATACGTGCACCCCTCCACTTT. Translating it yields CASSSGGDIRAPLHF.

The chain joins TRBV7-9 to TRBJ2-4; weak D call: TRBD1 (5 bases). CDR3 length: 17 amino acids. V was pared by 5 bases and J by 0 bases, with 17 bases between. Germline CDR1 is SEHNR and CDR2 is FQNEAQ (reference sequence). CDR3 residues: CASSPMGPSLAKNIQYF. The CDR3 coding sequence is TGTGCCAGCAGCCCAATGGGGCCGTCTTTAGCCAAAAACATTCAGTACTTC.

V is TRBV13 and J is TRBJ2-7; no clear D. V lost 0 bases to trimming and J lost 3 bases, with 0 bases between them. Germline-derived CDR1 and CDR2 are PRHDT and FYEKMQ (reference sequence). CDR3 length equals 11 residues. CDR3 DNA sequence: TGTGCCAGCAGCTTAGGCTACGAGCAGTACTTC. Translation: CASSLGYEQYF.

J is TRBJ1-3 and V is TRBV2; tentative D call: TRBD1 (5 bases). The CDR3 is 18 amino acids. V was cut by 2 bases and J by 0 bases, with 17 bases left in between. Germline CDR1 is SNHLY and CDR2 is FYNNEI. DNA for the CDR3: TGTGCCAGCAGTGAACTTCGTTTGGGGGAAAGCTCTGGAAACACCATATATTTT. Its protein is CASSELRLGESSGNTIYF.

Written as DNA, the CDR3 is TGCAGCGTTGGACAGGCTCAAGAGACCCAGTACTTC. Protein: CSVGQAQETQYF. The chain joins TRBV29-1 to TRBJ2-5; a weak D match, TRBD1 (6 bases). The CDR3 totals 12 residues. Per germline, CDR1 SQVTM and CDR2 ANQGSEA. Deletions cut 4 bases from V and 2 bases from J, with 8 bases between. Looking up the rest from reference TRBV29-1 and TRBJ2-5 gives the full variable domain: SAVISQKPSRDICQRGTSLTIQCQVDSQVTMMFWYRQQPGQSLTLIATANQGSEATYESGFVIDKFPISRPNLTFSTLTVSNMSPEDSSIYLCSVGQAQETQYFGPGTRLLVL.

V usage is TRBV6-1 and J usage is TRBJ2-7; 7 bases line up with TRBD2. CDR1 and CDR2 (germline): MNHNS, SASEGT. The V and J ends lost 7 bases and 2 bases, in that order; junction bases with no gene match: 8. The CDR3 length is 14 residues. The CDR3 here is CASKEAGRAYEQYF. CDR3 sequence (DNA): TGTGCCAGCAAGGAAGCGGGGCGCGCCTACGAGCAGTACTTC.

This clone was detected once. The gene calls are TRBV28 and TRBJ1-3; tentatively, D is TRBD1 (6 bases). V was shortened by 4 bases and J by 9 bases, with 16 bases between the two germline ends. This CDR3 contains 14 residues. Germline V gene lookup returns CDR1 MDHEN and CDR2 SYDVKM. The CDR3, as DNA: TGTGCCAGCAGTTCCCGGGCACAGGGTGTCACCATATATTTT. Its protein product is CASSSRAQGVTIYF.

The chain joins TRBV5-8 to TRBJ2-7; possibly TRBD1 for D (6 bases). V lost 6 bases to trimming and J lost 3 bases, with 28 bases between them. This CDR3 has 18 residues. Germline V gene data show CDR1 as SGHTS and CDR2 as YDEGEE. The CDR3 DNA follows: TGTGCCAGCAATAACCCGAGGGGGTTCGCAGGGGCTTACTACGAGCAGTACTTC. Protein sequence: CASNNPRGFAGAYYEQYF.

The J gene is TRBJ2-7, the V gene TRBV14; a weak D match, TRBD2 (5 bases). Germline assignment: CDR1 SGHDN and CDR2 FVKESK. The CDR3 spans 17 residues. V shed 0 bases and J shed 4 bases, with 19 bases lying between them. The DNA for the CDR3 is TGTGCCAGCAGCCAAGAGGGTGAGGAGGCCGTATGGTACGAGCAGTACTTC. Translated, it gives CASSQEGEEAVWYEQYF.

The chain links TRBV5-1 to TRBJ2-6; D is ambiguous. CDR3 size: 13 residues. V lost 4 bases and J 3 bases, leaving 5 bases between the germline ends. Per germline, CDR1 SGHRS and CDR2 YFSETQ. Here the CDR3 reads CASSEYGANVLTF. The DNA for the CDR3 is TGCGCCAGCAGCGAGTATGGGGCCAACGTCCTGACTTTC. Full variable domain (outside the CDR3, taken from reference TRBV5-1 and TRBJ2-6): KAGVTQTPRYLIKTRGQQVTLSCSPISGHRSVSWYQQTPGQGLQFLFEYFSETQRNKGNFPGRFSGRQFSNSRSEMNVSTLELGDSALYLCASSEYGANVLTFGAGSRLTVL.

This chain connects TRBV11-2 to TRBJ2-7; D could derive from TRBD1 or TRBD2 (6 bases each). The CDR3 has 13 residues. From germline, CDR1 is SGHAT and CDR2 FQNNGV. Trimming shortened V by 2 bases and J by 3 bases, and 8 bases separated the two germline ends. This CDR3 reads CASSLKGGYEQYF. Here the CDR3 DNA reads TGTGCCAGCAGCTTAAAGGGGGGCTACGAGCAGTACTTC.